These 15 T cell receptor beta chains were sequenced from one sample in a study of response to subunit inactivated influenza vaccine. TCRdb re-derived calls from the RT-PCR reads in MiXCR, one entry per CDR3 protein. The sample holds hundreds of thousands of distinct CDR3 sequences, around 11% seen once. The sample was also linked to a second study, of T cells expressing NK-cell markers. That source reports: Synthesis of TCR beta cDNA relied on 5'RACE template switching carrying UMIs.

Sequencing was performed on PBMCs from blood, taken on the day of vaccination. The receptors come from a man aged 50-59 years who received an inactivated influenza vaccine.

This clonotype was counted only a few times. The chain employs TRBV28 and TRBJ1-2; D is perhaps TRBD1 (6 bases). Germline CDR1 reads MDHEN; CDR2 reads SYDVKM. Deletions cut 3 bases from V and 3 bases from J, with 14 bases between. CDR3 length: 15 amino acids. In nucleotides, the CDR3 is TGTGCCAGCAGTTTTTGGGGGGCCCAGCACTATGGCTACACCTTC. This codes for CASSFWGAQHYGYTF.

The CDR3 here is CASSLQGAQSTDTQYF. CDR3 DNA: TGTGCCAGCAGCCTACAGGGGGCGCAGAGCACAGATACGCAGTATTTT. The chain recombines TRBV11-3 with TRBJ2-3; TRBD1 agrees at 9 bases. The CDR3 consists of 16 residues. CDR1 and CDR2 from the germline V gene are SGHNT and YENEEA. V was clipped by 5 bases and J by 0 bases; unmatched bases: 6.

The chain employs TRBV6-2 or TRBV6-3 and TRBJ2-1; TRBD2 agrees at 13 bases. CDR1 is MNHEY, CDR2 SVGEGT, per germline. J lost 0 bases, V lost 6 bases, and 11 bases had no gene match. The CDR3 runs to 19 residues. CDR3: CASRTPTSGGSSSYNEQFF. The CDR3 bases are TGTGCCAGCAGAACACCGACTAGCGGGGGGTCTAGCTCCTACAATGAGCAGTTCTTC.

CDR3 in DNA: TGTGCCAGCAGTTACTCCGACGCGGGGACTCCCTACGAGCAGTACTTC. Its protein product is CASSYSDAGTPYEQYF. The V call is TRBV6-5, the J call TRBJ2-7, with D possibly matching TRBD2 (6 bases). The CDR3 has 16 amino acids. The germline V gene encodes CDR1 MNHEY and CDR2 SVGAGI. V lost 0 bases and J 2 bases, leaving 14 bases between the germline ends.

This clonotype was counted only a few times. This sequence joins TRBV28 and TRBJ2-5; TRBD2 matches at 8 bases. The CDR3 runs 15 residues. J lost 5 bases, V lost 1 base, and 6 bases had no gene match. Germline CDR1 MDHEN, CDR2 SYDVKM. The CDR3 is CASSLSVLAGETQYF. CDR3 coding DNA: TGTGCCAGCAGTTTATCAGTCCTAGCGGGCGAGACCCAGTACTTC.

This clonotype has just a few counts. The chain uses TRBV9 and TRBJ1-4, with 7 bases matching TRBD1. This CDR3 is built from 15 residues. J gave up 8 bases and V 0 bases, and 7 bases lay outside the gene matches. Looked up from germline, CDR1 is SGDLS and CDR2 is YYNGEE. CDR3 residues: CASSVAPGGEEKLFF. The CDR3, as DNA: TGTGCCAGCAGCGTAGCACCAGGGGGAGAGGAAAAACTGTTTTTT.

This clonotype has a handful of counts. The V call is TRBV2, the J call TRBJ2-2; D ambiguous. The length of the CDR3 is 15 residues. The V end lost 4 bases, the J end lost 4 bases, and 13 bases lay between the germline ends. Per the germline V gene, CDR1 is SNHLY and CDR2 is FYNNEI. CDR3 bases: TGTGCCAGCAGTGTAGGGTTCGTAGGCACCGGGGAGCTGTTTTTT. Its protein product is CASSVGFVGTGELFF.

The sample holds many counts of this clonotype. This rearrangement joins TRBV7-2 to TRBJ2-1; 11 bases match TRBD2. V lost 4 bases, J lost 9 bases, and 14 bases stayed unmatched. In germline, CDR1 is SGHTA, CDR2 FQGNSA. The CDR3 length is 17 residues. The CDR3 DNA reads TGTGCCAGCAGCTCTACCGGGTTAGCGGGAGGGCGCATTGAGCAGTTCTTC. As protein: CASSSTGLAGGRIEQFF.

The V and J genes are TRBV6-1 and TRBJ1-3, with D uncertain. Per the germline V gene, CDR1 is MNHNS and CDR2 is SASEGT. The CDR3 consists of 15 residues. V was trimmed by 6 bases and J by 0 bases, leaving 12 bases between them. The CDR3 reads CASRPQDLSGNTIYF. DNA for the CDR3: TGTGCCAGCAGGCCTCAAGACCTCTCTGGAAACACCATATATTTT.

The chain joins TRBV12-3 or TRBV12-4 to TRBJ1-1, with TRBD1 identical over 7 bases. V trimming: 4 bases; J trimming: 2 bases; junction bases outside the gene matches: 13. The CDR3 has 17 amino acids. CDR3: CASSYYLLTGLNTEAFF. DNA for the CDR3: TGTGCCAGCAGTTACTACCTCCTGACAGGGCTTAACACTGAAGCTTTCTTT.

This clonotype was picked up a small number of times. The chain uses TRBV9 and TRBJ2-1; TRBD2 aligns across 10 bases. J gave up 7 bases and V 0 bases, and 4 bases lay outside the gene matches. The CDR3 has 15 amino acids. Per the germline V gene, CDR1 is SGDLS and CDR2 is YYNGEE. The CDR3 sequence is CASSVGAGGVNEQFF. The CDR3 DNA is TGTGCCAGCAGCGTAGGAGCGGGAGGGGTGAATGAGCAGTTCTTC.

V is TRBV4-1 and J is TRBJ2-1; D call uncertain. This CDR3 has 17 amino acids. Per the germline V gene, CDR1 is MGHRA and CDR2 is YSYEKL. V lost 4 bases to trimming and J lost 1 base, with 17 bases between them. The CDR3 nucleotides read TGCGCCAGCAGCCCCCCCGCACACAGCTTGTCCTACAATGAGCAGTTCTTC. Its translation is CASSPPAHSLSYNEQFF.

This clonotype showed up just a few times. The chain is built from TRBV18 and TRBJ2-5; D perhaps matches TRBD1 (6 bases). The CDR3 spans 14 residues. V was cut by 3 bases and J by 4 bases, with 12 bases left in between. CDR1 is KGHSH, CDR2 LQKENI, per germline. The CDR3 DNA is TGTGCCAGCTCACCCGACAGGAGGCGAGAGACCCAGTACTTC. Amino acids: CASSPDRRRETQYF.

This clonotype was seen ten or more times. The gene calls are TRBV20-1 and TRBJ2-1; TRBD2 aligns across 7 bases. Germline V gives CDR1 DFQATT, CDR2 SNEGSKA (reference sequence). Germline trimming cut 6 bases from V and 4 bases from J; bases unmatched to any gene: 12. The CDR3 runs 15 residues. DNA of the CDR3: TGCAGTGCCCGCCCGTGGGGAGGGAGATACAATGAGCAGTTCTTC. Encoded protein: CSARPWGGRYNEQFF.

This clonotype was counted between two and nine times. The genes are TRBV29-1 and TRBJ2-7, with D perhaps given as TRBD1 or TRBD2 (6 bases each). The CDR3 runs 13 residues. Germline V gives CDR1 SQVTM, CDR2 ANQGSEA. The V and J ends lost 4 bases and 5 bases respectively, with 15 bases between them. CDR3 region: CSVVSGAIDEQYF. The CDR3 coding sequence is TGCAGCGTTGTGTCGGGGGCTATCGACGAGCAGTACTTC.